Below are 5 T cell receptor beta chains sequenced from a single sample in a study of cytomegalovirus exposure and HLA in healthy donors. This PCR relied on a set of 60 Vbeta primers and 13 Jbeta primers. Libraries were prepared by immunoSEQ multiplex PCR; TCRdb keeps only in-frame clonotypes and omits some of them. The top ten clones hold less than 3.5% of a sample with 120,000 to 150,000 clones, roughly 79% of them seen once. The sequencing sample was made of PBMCs. These receptors were obtained from a male donor in good health and CMV-seronegative.

The gene calls are TRBV7-6 and TRBJ2-1, with D tentatively TRBD2 (6 bases). The CDR3 extends over 11 amino acids. CDR1 is SGHVS and CDR2 is FNYEAQ in the germline V gene. The V and J ends lost 5 bases and 10 bases respectively, with 9 bases between them. The CDR3 bases are TGTGCCAGCAGCATAGGACTAGAGCAGTTCTTC. Residues: CASSIGLEQFF.

About this clone itself: Distinct nucleotide sequences in the sample also encode this CDR3. The CDR3, as DNA: TGCGCCAGCAGCTTGAACCAGGGTCAGCCCCAGCATTTT. Translating gives CASSLNQGQPQHF. The rearrangement uses TRBV5-1 and TRBJ1-5; a weak D match, TRBD1 (5 bases). With 1 base removed from V and 6 bases from J, the gap between germline ends came to 8 bases. Germline CDR1 reads SGHRS; CDR2 reads YFSETQ. This CDR3 contains 13 residues.

This clone showed up just a few times. The chain recombines TRBV19 with TRBJ2-7, with TRBD1 as a possible D gene (7 bases). V was pared by 6 bases and J by 3 bases, with 15 bases between. This CDR3 region has 14 residues. CDR1 LNHDA and CDR2 SQIVND come from the germline V gene (reference sequence). CDR3 protein: CASSAGQLGYEQYF. The CDR3 DNA reads as TGTGCCAGTAGCGCGGGACAGCTCGGCTACGAGCAGTACTTC.

This chain uses TRBV7-9 with TRBJ1-2; tentatively, D is TRBD1 (6 bases). Germline assignment: CDR1 SEHNR and CDR2 FQNEAQ (reference sequence). CDR3 size: 12 residues. Trimming took off 3 bases at V and 6 bases at J, with 8 bases between the two ends. The CDR3 DNA reads as TGTGCCAGCAGCTTCACAGGGAATGGCTACACCTTC. The encoded protein is CASSFTGNGYTF.

The chain combines TRBV7-2 with TRBJ2-7; D gene ambiguous. V was pared by 1 base and J by 5 bases, with 9 bases between. The length of the CDR3 is 13 residues. Germline loops: CDR1 SGHTA, CDR2 FQGNSA. The CDR3 here is CASSLDSSDEQYF. The DNA of the CDR3 is TGTGCCAGCAGCTTAGATTCTAGTGACGAGCAGTACTTC.